These 15 T cell receptor beta chains came from one sample sequenced in a study of T cells expressing NK-cell markers. TCRdb re-called the 5' RACE reads, yielding one record per CDR3 amino acid sequence without DNA. The sample has about 30,000 distinct CDR3 sequences; the top ten hold 60%. The source material was blood T cells: a sorted CD56 or NKG2C T cell subset, CD4+ or CD8+ T cells, or bulk PBMC T cells (not recorded which). Every receptor here comes from a woman aged 18 to 75 in good health.

J is TRBJ2-2 and V is TRBV9; TCRdb lists TRBD1, though no DNA is available to test this call. CDR1 is SGDLS and CDR2 is YYNGEE in the germline V gene. There are 15 residues in the CDR3. The CDR3 reads CASSVVTGNTGELFF.

CDR3 in amino acids: CASSLLSVEAFF. The V gene is TRBV7-9, the J gene TRBJ1-1. Germline V CDR1 and CDR2: SEHNR, FQNEAQ (reference sequence). The CDR3 consists of 12 residues.

The chain employs TRBV4-1 and TRBJ2-2; TCRdb's D call, TRBD2, is unchecked because there is no DNA. CDR3 length: 16 residues. Germline CDR1 and CDR2: MGHRA and YSYEKL. The CDR3 sequence is CASSQDPLRGTGELFF.

The chain links TRBV11-2 to TRBJ2-5; lacking DNA, the TRBD2 call made by TCRdb goes unchecked. CDR1 is SGHAT and CDR2 is FQNNGV in the germline V gene. CDR3 length: 14 amino acids. CDR3: CASSSRTSKETQYF.

This sequence joins TRBV6-5 and TRBJ1-1. From germline, CDR1 is MNHEY and CDR2 SVGAGI. This CDR3 is 15 amino acids long. The CDR3 region is CASSLAYIGDTEAFF.

This chain connects TRBV12-3 or TRBV12-4 to TRBJ2-7. The CDR3 sequence is 14 residues long. The CDR3: CASSLSSWGNEQYF.

The CDR3 sequence is CASSLTDRFQETQYF. The chain is built from TRBV27 and TRBJ2-5. The germline V gene encodes CDR1 MNHEY and CDR2 SMNVEV (reference sequence). This CDR3 has 15 residues.

The gene calls are TRBV20-1 and TRBJ2-7. The CDR3 sequence is 12 residues long. CDR1 DFQATT and CDR2 SNEGSKA come from the germline V gene (reference sequence). The CDR3 spells CSARDWGEEQYF.

V is TRBV12-3 or TRBV12-4 and J is TRBJ1-5; TCRdb lists TRBD1, though no DNA is available to test this call. This CDR3 contains 13 residues. The CDR3 sequence is CASSTGVRQPQHF.

The V call is TRBV27, the J call TRBJ2-7; TCRdb selects TRBD1, and the lack of DNA leaves this call unchecked. CDR3 length: 16 residues. CDR1 MNHEY and CDR2 SMNVEV come from the germline V gene (reference sequence). CDR3 residues: CASSSFGSGGLGGQYF.

V gene TRBV6-5 combines with J gene TRBJ2-7; TCRdb designates TRBD1, a call that cannot be tested without DNA. Germline CDR1 reads MNHEY; CDR2 reads SVGAGI. The CDR3 has 13 amino acids. CDR3 sequence reads: CASSYSPGGEQYF.

This rearrangement joins TRBV10-3 to TRBJ1-5; TCRdb's D call, TRBD1, is unchecked because there is no DNA. CDR1 and CDR2 from the germline V gene are ENHRY and SYGVKD. The CDR3 consists of 12 residues. This CDR3 reads CAISGPHQPQHF.

The chain combines TRBV4-1 with TRBJ1-2; the TCRdb D gene call, TRBD1, has no DNA to confirm it. The CDR3 runs to 18 residues. From germline, CDR1 is MGHRA and CDR2 YSYEKL. The CDR3 sequence: CASSQDLTFRGTDYGYTF.

The V and J genes are TRBV27 and TRBJ2-1; the TRBD2 assignment by TCRdb is unverifiable without DNA. The CDR3 sequence is 15 residues long. Germline V gene sequence: CDR1 MNHEY, CDR2 SMNVEV (reference sequence). CDR3 in amino acids: CASSQRGGRYNEQFF.

The J gene is TRBJ2-3, the V gene TRBV12-3 or TRBV12-4; no DNA is available, so the TRBD1 call from TCRdb remains unchecked. This CDR3 has 11 residues. The CDR3 sequence: CASRGVDTQYF.